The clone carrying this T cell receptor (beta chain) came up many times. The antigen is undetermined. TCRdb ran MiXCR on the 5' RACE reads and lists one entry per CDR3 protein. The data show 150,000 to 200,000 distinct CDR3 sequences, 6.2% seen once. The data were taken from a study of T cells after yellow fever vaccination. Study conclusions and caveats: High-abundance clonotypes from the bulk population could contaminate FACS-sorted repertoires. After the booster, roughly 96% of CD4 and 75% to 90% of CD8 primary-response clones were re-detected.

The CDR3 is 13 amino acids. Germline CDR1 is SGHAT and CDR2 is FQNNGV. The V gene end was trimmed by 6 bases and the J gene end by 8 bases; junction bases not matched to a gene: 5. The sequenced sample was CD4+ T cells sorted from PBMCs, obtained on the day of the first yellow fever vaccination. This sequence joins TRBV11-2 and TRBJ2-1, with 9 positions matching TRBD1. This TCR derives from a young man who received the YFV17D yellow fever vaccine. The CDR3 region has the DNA TGTGCCAGCAGTCGGGACAGGGAGGATGAGCAGTTCTTC. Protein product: CASSRDREDEQFF.